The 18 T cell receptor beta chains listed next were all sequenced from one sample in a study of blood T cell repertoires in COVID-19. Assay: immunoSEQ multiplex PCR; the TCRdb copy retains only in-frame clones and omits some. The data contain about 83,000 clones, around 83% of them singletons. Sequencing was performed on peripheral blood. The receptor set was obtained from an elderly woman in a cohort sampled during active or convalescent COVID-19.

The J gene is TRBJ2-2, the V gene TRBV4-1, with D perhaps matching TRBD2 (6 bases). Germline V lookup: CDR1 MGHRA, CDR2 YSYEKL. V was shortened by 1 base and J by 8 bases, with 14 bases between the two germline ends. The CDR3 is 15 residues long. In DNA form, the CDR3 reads TGCGCCAGCAGCCAAGCCCTCGGTAGCGGAGGGGAGCTGTTTTTT. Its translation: CASSQALGSGGELFF.

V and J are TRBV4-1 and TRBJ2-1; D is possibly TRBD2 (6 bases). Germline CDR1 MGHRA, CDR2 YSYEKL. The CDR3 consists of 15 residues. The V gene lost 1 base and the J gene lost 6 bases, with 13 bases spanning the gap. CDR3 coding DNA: TGCGCCAGCAGCCAAGCACTCGGGACTTCCAATGAGCAGTTCTTC. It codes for CASSQALGTSNEQFF.

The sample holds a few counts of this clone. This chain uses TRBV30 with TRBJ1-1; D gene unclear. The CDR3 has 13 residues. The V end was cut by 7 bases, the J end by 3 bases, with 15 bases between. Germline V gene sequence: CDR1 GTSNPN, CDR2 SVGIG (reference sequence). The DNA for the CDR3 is TGTGCCTCCTCGGAAGCCCAGGACACTGAAGCTTTCTTT. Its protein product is CASSEAQDTEAFF.

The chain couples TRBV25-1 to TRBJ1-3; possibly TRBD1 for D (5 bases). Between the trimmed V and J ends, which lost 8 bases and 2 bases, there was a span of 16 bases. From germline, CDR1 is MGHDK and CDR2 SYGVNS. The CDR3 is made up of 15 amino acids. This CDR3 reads CASVGSGGAGNTIYF. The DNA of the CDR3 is TGTGCCAGCGTTGGGTCGGGAGGGGCTGGAAACACCATATATTTT.

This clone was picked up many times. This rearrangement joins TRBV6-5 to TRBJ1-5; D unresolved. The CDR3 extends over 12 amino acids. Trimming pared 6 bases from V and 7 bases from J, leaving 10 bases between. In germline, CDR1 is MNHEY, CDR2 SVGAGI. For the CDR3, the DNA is TGTGCCAGCAGGATGAGAGGCCAGCCCCAGCATTTT. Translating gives CASRMRGQPQHF.

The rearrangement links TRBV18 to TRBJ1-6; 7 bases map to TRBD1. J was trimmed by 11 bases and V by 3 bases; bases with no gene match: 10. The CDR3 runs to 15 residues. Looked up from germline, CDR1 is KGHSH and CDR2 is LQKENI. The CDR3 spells CASSPLEGGFPPLHF. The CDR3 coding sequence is TGTGCCAGCTCACCCCTCGAAGGGGGCTTCCCACCCCTCCACTTT.

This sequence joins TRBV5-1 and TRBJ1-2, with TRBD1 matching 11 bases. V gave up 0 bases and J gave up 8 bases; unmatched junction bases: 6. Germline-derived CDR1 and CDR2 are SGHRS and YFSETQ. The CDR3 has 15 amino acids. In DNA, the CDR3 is TGCGCCAGCAGCTTGGATGGACAGGGGGCGATCGGCTACACCTTC. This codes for CASSLDGQGAIGYTF.

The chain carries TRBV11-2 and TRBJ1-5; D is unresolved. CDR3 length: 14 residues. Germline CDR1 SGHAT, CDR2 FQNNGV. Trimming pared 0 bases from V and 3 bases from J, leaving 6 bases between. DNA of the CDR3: TGTGCCAGCAGCTTAGATGGACTCAATCAGCCCCAGCATTTT. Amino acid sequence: CASSLDGLNQPQHF. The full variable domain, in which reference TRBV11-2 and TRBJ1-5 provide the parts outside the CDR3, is EAGVAQSPRYKIIEKRQSVAFWCNPISGHATLYWYQQILGQGPKLLIQFQNNGVVDDSQLPKDRFSAERLKGVDSTLKIQPAKLEDSAVYLCASSLDGLNQPQHFGDGTRLSIL.

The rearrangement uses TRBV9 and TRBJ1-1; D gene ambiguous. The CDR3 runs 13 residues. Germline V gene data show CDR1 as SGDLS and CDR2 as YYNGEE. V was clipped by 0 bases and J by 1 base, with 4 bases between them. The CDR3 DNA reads TGTGCCAGCAGCGTAGCTTCGAACACTGAAGCTTTCTTT. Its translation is CASSVASNTEAFF.

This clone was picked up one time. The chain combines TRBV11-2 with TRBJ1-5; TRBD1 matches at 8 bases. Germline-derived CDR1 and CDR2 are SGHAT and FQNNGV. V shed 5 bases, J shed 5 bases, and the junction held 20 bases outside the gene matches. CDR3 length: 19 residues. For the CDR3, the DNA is TGTGCCAGCAGCCCCACACTTGGGACAGGTGTAGTTAGAGATCAGCCCCAGCATTTT. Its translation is CASSPTLGTGVVRDQPQHF. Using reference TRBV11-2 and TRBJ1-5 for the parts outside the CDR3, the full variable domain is EAGVAQSPRYKIIEKRQSVAFWCNPISGHATLYWYQQILGQGPKLLIQFQNNGVVDDSQLPKDRFSAERLKGVDSTLKIQPAKLEDSAVYLCASSPTLGTGVVRDQPQHFGDGTRLSIL.

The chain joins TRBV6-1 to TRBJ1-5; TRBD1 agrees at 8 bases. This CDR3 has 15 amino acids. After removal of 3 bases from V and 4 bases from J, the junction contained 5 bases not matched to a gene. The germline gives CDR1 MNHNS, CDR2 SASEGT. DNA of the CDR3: TGTGCCAGCAGTGACCAAAGGACAGGGAATCAGCCCCAGCATTTT. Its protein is CASSDQRTGNQPQHF.

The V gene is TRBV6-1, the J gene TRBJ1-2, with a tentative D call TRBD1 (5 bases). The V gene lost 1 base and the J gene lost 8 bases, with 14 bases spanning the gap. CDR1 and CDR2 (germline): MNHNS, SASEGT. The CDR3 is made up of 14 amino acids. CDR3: CASSEVSRVVGYTF. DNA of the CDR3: TGTGCCAGCAGTGAAGTGAGCAGGGTGGTAGGCTACACCTTC.

The CDR3 loop is CASSDVRGSYGYTF. Here the CDR3 DNA reads TGTGCCAGCTCAGATGTTAGGGGAAGCTATGGCTACACCTTC. V is TRBV18 and J is TRBJ1-2; a weak D match, TRBD1 (5 bases). The CDR3 contains 14 residues. The germline V gene encodes CDR1 KGHSH and CDR2 LQKENI. The V end lost 5 bases, the J end lost 4 bases, and 14 bases lay between the germline ends.

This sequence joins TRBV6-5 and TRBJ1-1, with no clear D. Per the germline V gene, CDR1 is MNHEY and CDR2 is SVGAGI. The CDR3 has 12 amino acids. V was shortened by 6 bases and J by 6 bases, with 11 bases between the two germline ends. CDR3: CASSGPSAEAFF. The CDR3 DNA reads TGTGCCAGCAGCGGTCCCTCGGCTGAAGCTTTCTTT.

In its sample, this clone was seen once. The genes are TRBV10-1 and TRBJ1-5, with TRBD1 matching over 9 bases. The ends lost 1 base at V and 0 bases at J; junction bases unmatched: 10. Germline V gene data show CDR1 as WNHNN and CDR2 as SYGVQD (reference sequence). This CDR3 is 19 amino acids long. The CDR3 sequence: CASSELGTGSPYSNQPQHF. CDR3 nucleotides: TGCGCCAGCAGTGAGTTAGGGACAGGGAGCCCATATAGCAATCAGCCCCAGCATTTT.

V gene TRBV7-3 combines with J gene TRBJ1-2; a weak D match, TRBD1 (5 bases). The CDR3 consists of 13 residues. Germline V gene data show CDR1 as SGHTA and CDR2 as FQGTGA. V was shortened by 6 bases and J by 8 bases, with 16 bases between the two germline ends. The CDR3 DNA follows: TGTGCCAGCAGTCCAGGGTATTTGGAAGGCTACACCTTC. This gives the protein CASSPGYLEGYTF.

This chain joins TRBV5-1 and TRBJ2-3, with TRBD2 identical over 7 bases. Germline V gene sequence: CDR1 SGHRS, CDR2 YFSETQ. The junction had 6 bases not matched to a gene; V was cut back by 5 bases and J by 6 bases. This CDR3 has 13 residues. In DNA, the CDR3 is TGCGCCAGCAGTCCCGCCGGGGGGGATACGCAGTATTTT. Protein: CASSPAGGDTQYF.

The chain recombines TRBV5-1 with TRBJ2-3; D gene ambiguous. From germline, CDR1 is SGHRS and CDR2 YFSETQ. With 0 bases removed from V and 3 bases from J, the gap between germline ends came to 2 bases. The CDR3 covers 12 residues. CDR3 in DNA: TGCGCCAGCAGCTTGGCGACAGATACGCAGTATTTT. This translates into CASSLATDTQYF.